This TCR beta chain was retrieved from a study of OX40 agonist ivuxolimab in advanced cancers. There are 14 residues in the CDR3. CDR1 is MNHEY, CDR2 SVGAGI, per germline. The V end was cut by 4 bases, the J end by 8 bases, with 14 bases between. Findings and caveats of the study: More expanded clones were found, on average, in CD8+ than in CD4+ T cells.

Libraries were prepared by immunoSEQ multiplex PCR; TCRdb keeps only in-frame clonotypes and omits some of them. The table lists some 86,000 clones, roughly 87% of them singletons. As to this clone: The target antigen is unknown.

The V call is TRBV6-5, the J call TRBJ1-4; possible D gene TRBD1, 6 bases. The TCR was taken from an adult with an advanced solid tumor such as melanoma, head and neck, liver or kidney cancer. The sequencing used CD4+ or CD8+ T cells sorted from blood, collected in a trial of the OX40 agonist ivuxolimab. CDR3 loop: CASSLGGSEEKLFF. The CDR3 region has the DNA TGTGCCAGCAGTTTAGGGGGTTCCGAGGAAAAACTGTTTTTT.